A single sample gave rise to the 6 T cell receptor beta chains below, sequenced in a study of blood T cell repertoires in COVID-19. Clones were sequenced by immunoSEQ multiplex PCR, and TCRdb holds only the in-frame ones, with some missing. Among about 59,000 clones listed, around 73% were seen once. The source material was peripheral blood. These receptors came from a man aged 80 or over with acute or convalescent COVID-19.

This clone was seen more than once but under ten times. The chain combines TRBV5-1 with TRBJ2-3, with 10 bases matching TRBD1. V dropped 5 bases and J dropped 4; count of bases not matched to a gene: 10. Germline loops: CDR1 SGHRS, CDR2 YFSETQ. The CDR3 length is 16 residues. CDR3 DNA: TGCGCCAGCAGTACGACCGGGACAGGGGCCGCAGATACGCAGTATTTT. Amino acid sequence: CASSTTGTGAADTQYF.

The chain combines TRBV6-6 with TRBJ1-4; D perhaps matches TRBD1 (6 bases). Germline lookup yields CDR1 MNHNY and CDR2 SVGAGI (reference sequence). Trimming pared 0 bases from V and 5 bases from J, leaving 10 bases between. The CDR3 length is 15 residues. The CDR3 region has the DNA TGTGCCAGCAGTTACTCTGACAGGCCGAATGAAAAACTGTTTTTT. Protein product: CASSYSDRPNEKLFF.

V and J are TRBV4-2 and TRBJ2-1, with 7 bases that match TRBD2. Per the germline V gene, CDR1 is LGHNA and CDR2 is YNFKEQ. The CDR3 is 15 residues long. V lost 3 bases and J lost 9; bases outside the gene matches: 11. The CDR3 region has the DNA TGTGCCAGCAGCCACAAGCGGGAACGGTTAGGTGAGCAGTTCTTC. Its protein is CASSHKRERLGEQFF.

At least ten counts were recorded for this clone. This chain joins TRBV19 and TRBJ1-2; 7 bases are a match to TRBD1. The CDR3 has 15 residues. The V gene end was trimmed by 6 bases and the J gene end by 3 bases; junction bases not matched to a gene: 10. Germline CDR1 and CDR2: LNHDA and SQIVND (reference sequence). CDR3 amino acids: CASSTGQDLYYGYTF. DNA of the CDR3: TGTGCCAGTAGCACCGGACAGGACTTGTACTATGGCTACACCTTC.

V gene TRBV2 combines with J gene TRBJ2-3; D not certain. V lost 6 bases and J lost 3, with 10 bases in between. The CDR3 is made up of 13 amino acids. Looked up from germline, CDR1 is SNHLY and CDR2 is FYNNEI. In DNA form, the CDR3 reads TGTGCCAGCAGCGCGCGGCGAACAGATACGCAGTATTTT. It yields the protein CASSARRTDTQYF.

This chain joins TRBV5-8 and TRBJ1-2; 10 bases are a match to TRBD1. Per the germline V gene, CDR1 is SGHTS and CDR2 is YDEGEE. The CDR3 has 14 residues. V was pared by 5 bases and J by 3 bases, with 4 bases of the junction left unmatched. In nucleotides, the CDR3 is TGTGCCAGCAGACAGACAGGGGGCGACTATGGCTACACCTTC. Translated, it gives CASRQTGGDYGYTF.